This TCR beta chain was recorded in a study of long-term antiretroviral therapy in people with HIV. Survey-level immunoSEQ v3.0 assays were run. Clones were sequenced by immunoSEQ multiplex PCR, and TCRdb holds only the in-frame ones, with some missing. The top ten hold 3.9% of the sample, which has around 40,000 clones, approximately 86% seen once. Germline CDR1 MNHEY, CDR2 SMNVEV (reference sequence). V was pared by 0 bases and J by 0 bases, with 8 bases between. The CDR3 covers 15 residues. The clonotype comes from a woman under 30 with HIV. The genes are TRBV27 and TRBJ1-1; D gene uncertain. This specimen consisted of unsorted PBMCs, obtained just before starting antiretroviral therapy. The CDR3 protein is CASSLSFRLNTEAFF. CDR3 nucleotides: TGTGCCAGCAGTTTATCCTTCAGGTTGAACACTGAAGCTTTCTTT.